The 17 T cell receptor beta chains below all came from one sample that was sequenced in a study of blood T cell repertoires in COVID-19. The repertoire was sequenced with immunoSEQ multiplex PCR; TCRdb's copy has only in-frame clones and lacks some. Of over 85,000 clones in the sample, around 90% were seen once. The sequencing input was peripheral blood. All receptors derive from a human donor with active COVID-19. The donor label of this sample is uncertain.

V is TRBV7-9 and J is TRBJ2-7; tentatively, D is TRBD1 (6 bases). The CDR3 is made up of 13 amino acids. Trimming pared 4 bases from V and 2 bases from J, leaving 9 bases between. The V gene's germline CDR1 is SEHNR and CDR2 FQNEAQ (reference sequence). CDR3 in amino acids: CASSSPGAYEQYF. CDR3 nucleotide sequence: TGTGCCAGCAGCTCCCCAGGGGCCTACGAGCAGTACTTC.

V and J are TRBV2 and TRBJ1-6, with 10 bases identical to TRBD1. CDR1 and CDR2 (germline): SNHLY, FYNNEI. V was clipped by 6 bases and J by 7 bases; unmatched bases: 9. The CDR3 has 16 residues. CDR3 bases: TGTGCCAGCAGGGCCGGTCCGGGACAGGGGAATTCACCCCTCCACTTT. As protein: CASRAGPGQGNSPLHF.

The chain couples TRBV6-5 to TRBJ1-5, with D possibly being TRBD1 (5 bases). CDR3 size: 14 residues. In germline, CDR1 is MNHEY, CDR2 SVGAGI. V lost 5 bases and J lost 5, with 13 bases in between. The CDR3 nucleotides read TGTGCCAGCAGTACCCGGGGGAGGGATCAGCCCCAGCATTTT. Its protein is CASSTRGRDQPQHF.

The genes are TRBV10-2 and TRBJ1-3, with 7 nucleotides matching TRBD1. The germline V gene encodes CDR1 WSHSY and CDR2 SAAADI. This CDR3 spans 13 amino acids. V shed 6 bases and J 4 bases; nucleotides not matched to a gene: 3. The CDR3 DNA is TGCGCCAGCAGATCAGGGGGAGGAAACACCATATATTTT. It encodes CASRSGGGNTIYF.

This chain uses TRBV7-9 with TRBJ2-7; 7 bases are a match to TRBD2. Germline V gene lookup returns CDR1 SEHNR and CDR2 FQNEAQ (reference sequence). Germline trimming cut 5 bases from V and 3 bases from J; bases unmatched to any gene: 4. The CDR3 has 13 amino acids. The DNA of the CDR3 is TGTGCCAGCAGCCAAACGGGGGGCTACGAGCAGTACTTC. Translating it yields CASSQTGGYEQYF. The full variable domain, with the rest looked up from reference TRBV7-9 and TRBJ2-7, is DTGVSQNPRHKITKRGQNVTFRCDPISEHNRLYWYRQTLGQGPEFLTYFQNEAQLEKSRLLSDRFSAERPKGSFSTLEIQRTEQGDSAMYLCASSQTGGYEQYFGPGTRLTVT.

The chain employs TRBV6-5 and TRBJ1-2, with 8 bases matching TRBD1. CDR3 length: 15 amino acids. CDR1 and CDR2 (germline): MNHEY, SVGAGI. Trimming took 6 bases from V and 5 from J; bases not matched to a gene: 11. Here the CDR3 DNA reads TGTGCCAGCAGAGAGACAGGGGTACGGGAGTATGGCTACACCTTC. Encoded protein: CASRETGVREYGYTF.

This clone was picked up one time. The chain carries TRBV28 and TRBJ1-5; 7 bases agree with TRBD1. V trimming: 5 bases; J trimming: 7 bases; junction bases outside the gene matches: 2. Germline values: CDR1 MDHEN, CDR2 SYDVKM. The CDR3 consists of 12 residues. CDR3 nucleotide sequence: TGTGCCAGCAGTCAGGGGGAACAGCCCCAGCATTTT. It yields the protein CASSQGEQPQHF.

The V call is TRBV3-1 (or the pseudogene TRBV3-2), the J call TRBJ2-7; a possible D gene is TRBD1 (6 bases). The V end lost 1 base, the J end lost 3 bases, and 13 bases lay between the germline ends. The CDR3 runs 15 residues. CDR1 is LGHDT and CDR2 is YNNKEL in the germline V gene (reference sequence). The CDR3 nucleotides read TGTGCCAGCAGCCAAGTCGTACAGGGACACTACGAGCAGTACTTC. Its protein is CASSQVVQGHYEQYF.

The J gene is TRBJ2-5, the V gene TRBV7-2, with 9 bases lining up with TRBD2. The CDR3 length is 16 residues. From germline, CDR1 is SGHTA and CDR2 FQGNSA. J lost 5 bases, V lost 5 bases, and 12 bases had no gene match. In DNA, the CDR3 is TGTGCCAGCAGCCTTCAGGGAAGCGGGGGGCCGGAGACCCAGTACTTC. Amino acid sequence: CASSLQGSGGPETQYF.

This clone was seen a handful of times. The chain links TRBV27 to TRBJ2-2, with 9 bases identical to TRBD2. Germline CDR1 is MNHEY and CDR2 is SMNVEV (reference sequence). V lost 6 bases, J lost 7 bases, and 15 bases stayed unmatched. The CDR3 spans 17 residues. CDR3 nucleotides: TGTGCCAGCAGCACCCCCTTTGGGCGGGGGGGCCGCGGGGAGCTGTTTTTT. As protein: CASSTPFGRGGRGELFF.

The V and J genes are TRBV6-5 and TRBJ2-1; D may be TRBD2 (5 bases). The germline V gene encodes CDR1 MNHEY and CDR2 SVGAGI. This CDR3 comprises 11 residues. Trimming shortened V by 6 bases and J by 10 bases, and 10 bases separated the two germline ends. The CDR3 DNA follows: TGTGCCAGCAGAACGATAGCGGAGCAGTTCTTC. Its translation: CASRTIAEQFF.

This chain joins TRBV3-1 (or the pseudogene TRBV3-2) and TRBJ1-2; 9 bases line up with TRBD1. The trim removed 2 bases at V and 7 bases at J, leaving 14 bases unmatched. The CDR3 length is 17 residues. The germline V gene encodes CDR1 LGHDT and CDR2 YNNKEL (reference sequence). Written as DNA, the CDR3 is TGTGCCAGCAGCCAAAGAATTGGGGGGGACAGGGTCGGTGGCTACACCTTC. It translates to CASSQRIGGDRVGGYTF.

The chain is built from TRBV27 and TRBJ2-2; a possible D gene is TRBD1 (7 bases). In germline, CDR1 is MNHEY, CDR2 SMNVEV (reference sequence). CDR3 length equals 15 residues. With 4 bases removed from V and 5 bases from J, the gap between germline ends came to 14 bases. In nucleotides, the CDR3 is TGTGCCAGCAGTTACAGGGGCCGGGAGACCGGGGAGCTGTTTTTT. Its protein is CASSYRGRETGELFF.

This chain connects TRBV29-1 to TRBJ2-7, with D uncertain. The CDR3 has 13 amino acids. V gave up 1 base and J gave up 7 bases, with 14 bases separating them. Germline assignment: CDR1 SQVTM and CDR2 ANQGSEA. The DNA for the CDR3 is TGCAGCGTTGAAGCGGGTTATACGCGTGAGCAGTACTTC. Translation: CSVEAGYTREQYF.

The rearrangement uses TRBV18 and TRBJ2-5; 9 positions match TRBD2. Germline lookup yields CDR1 KGHSH and CDR2 LQKENI. V trimming: 2 bases; J trimming: 4 bases; junction bases outside the gene matches: 8. The CDR3 has 16 amino acids. CDR3 in DNA: TGTGCCAGCTCACCATCCGGGACTAGCTATCGAGAGACCCAGTACTTC. This encodes CASSPSGTSYRETQYF. The full variable domain, in which reference TRBV18 and TRBJ2-5 provide the parts outside the CDR3, is NAGVMQNPRHLVRRRGQEARLRCSPMKGHSHVYWYRQLPEEGLKFMVYLQKENIIDESGMPKERFSAEFPKEGPSILRIQQVVRGDSAAYFCASSPSGTSYRETQYFGPGTRLLVL.

The chain employs TRBV6-5 and TRBJ1-5, with unresolved D. V was shortened by 7 bases and J by 7 bases, with 17 bases between the two germline ends. The CDR3 loop spans 14 amino acids. CDR1 MNHEY and CDR2 SVGAGI come from the germline V gene. CDR3 DNA: TGTGCCAGCACCAATTTAGACTCGAGCCAGCCCCAGCATTTT. Amino acids: CASTNLDSSQPQHF.

This clone was detected many times. The V call is TRBV5-1, the J call TRBJ2-3; D is undetermined. V was clipped by 2 bases and J by 0 bases, with 10 bases between them. Germline V gene lookup returns CDR1 SGHRS and CDR2 YFSETQ. CDR3 size: 15 residues. The CDR3 region is CASSFLGRSTDTQYF. In DNA, the CDR3 is TGCGCCAGCAGCTTTTTGGGCAGGAGCACAGATACGCAGTATTTT.